Listed here is a single T cell receptor (beta chain). What it binds is unknown. Sequenced by immunoSEQ multiplex PCR; TCRdb stores in-frame clones only, minus some. The sample has tens of thousands of clones, 70% to 90% seen once. The sample comes from a study of T cells in localized non-small cell lung cancer. Study-level points and caveats: Uninvolved adjacent lung had more T cell clonality than any other tissue, topping tumor. A raised T cell density in blood coincided with lengthier overall survival. Sequencing covered just one tumor region, so heterogeneity cannot be ruled out. Among the top 100 tumor clones, a median about 52 appeared in adjacent lung.

The germline V gene has CDR1 LGHNT and CDR2 FRNRAP. V lost 3 bases, J lost 5 bases, and 10 bases lay in between. There are 13 residues in the CDR3. Sequences were derived from peripheral blood, sampled before any cancer treatment. This TCR was sampled from a female donor older than 55 with stage I lung adenocarcinoma. The chain employs TRBV12-5 and TRBJ2-5; perhaps TRBD2 as D (6 bases). Here the CDR3 reads CASGFVGGETQYF. The CDR3 DNA sequence: TGTGCTAGTGGTTTTGTTGGGGGGGAGACCCAGTACTTC.